This T cell receptor (beta chain) came from a study of shared clonotypes between healthy human individuals. Study as a whole: For every donor, three CD4 naive, three CD4 memory, two CD8 naive and one CD8 memory plates were used.

Positive CCR7 selection of CD45RO-negative cells yielded the naive CD8 cells, and terminally differentiated effector memory CD45RA+ cells were excluded. All participating donors were Caucasian adults from Nashville, Tennessee. In the study's own analysis: Sequence data from immunoSEQ were junction-only and lacked quality scores; consequently, filtering differed. TCRdb keeps only in-frame clones here, not all; method: immunoSEQ multiplex PCR. V and J calls and clone size follow that table, whereas D and trimming were derived from the DNA. The sample includes about 2.2 million clones, about 93% seen only once; the top ten take over 1.5%. Study-wide results and caveats: Across subsets, estimated richness was generally greater for naive than for memory populations.

Details on this clone: Its antigen is not identified.

CDR3 length: 15 amino acids. Germline CDR1 and CDR2: SGHTA and FQGNSA. Germline trimming cut 5 bases from V and 0 bases from J; bases unmatched to any gene: 7. The sequence derives from a man younger than 35 in good health. Some clones in this sample may be carry-over from other donors' samples. V and J are TRBV7-2 and TRBJ2-7; 7 nucleotides line up with TRBD1. The sample taken for sequencing was naive CD8+ T cells from PBMCs. CDR3 sequence reads: CASSEDRTPSYEQYF. CDR3 DNA: TGTGCCAGCAGCGAGGACAGGACTCCCTCCTACGAGCAGTACTTC.